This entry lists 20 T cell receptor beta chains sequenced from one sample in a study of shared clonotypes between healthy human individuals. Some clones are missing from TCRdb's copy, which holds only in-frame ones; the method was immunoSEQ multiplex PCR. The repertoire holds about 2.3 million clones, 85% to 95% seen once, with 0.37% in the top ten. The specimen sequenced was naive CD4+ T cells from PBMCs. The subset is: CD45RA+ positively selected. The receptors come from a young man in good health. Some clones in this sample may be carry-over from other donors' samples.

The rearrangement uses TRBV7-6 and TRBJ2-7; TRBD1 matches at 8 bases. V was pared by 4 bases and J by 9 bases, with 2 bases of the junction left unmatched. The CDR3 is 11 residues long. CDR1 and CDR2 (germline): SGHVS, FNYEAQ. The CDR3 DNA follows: TGTGCCAGCAGCTCAGGGACAGGGCAGTACTTC. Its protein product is CASSSGTGQYF.

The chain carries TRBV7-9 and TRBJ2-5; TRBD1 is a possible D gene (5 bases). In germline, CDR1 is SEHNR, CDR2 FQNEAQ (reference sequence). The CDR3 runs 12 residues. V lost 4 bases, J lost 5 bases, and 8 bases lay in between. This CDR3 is CASSYPGETQYF. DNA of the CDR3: TGTGCCAGCAGCTACCCAGGGGAGACCCAGTACTTC.

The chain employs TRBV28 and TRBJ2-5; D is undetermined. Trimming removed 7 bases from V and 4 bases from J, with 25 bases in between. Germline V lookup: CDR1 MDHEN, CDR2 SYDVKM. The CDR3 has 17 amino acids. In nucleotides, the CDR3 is TGTGCCAGCATTAACAAACCCCGTCCCCCTCAGAGAGAGACCCAGTACTTC. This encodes CASINKPRPPQRETQYF.

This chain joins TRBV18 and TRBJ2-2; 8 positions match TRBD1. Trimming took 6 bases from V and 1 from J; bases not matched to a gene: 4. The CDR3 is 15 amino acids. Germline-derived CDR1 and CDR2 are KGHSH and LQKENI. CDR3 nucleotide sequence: TGTGCCAGCTCCCGCGGGACAGGGAACACCGGGGAGCTGTTTTTT. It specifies CASSRGTGNTGELFF.

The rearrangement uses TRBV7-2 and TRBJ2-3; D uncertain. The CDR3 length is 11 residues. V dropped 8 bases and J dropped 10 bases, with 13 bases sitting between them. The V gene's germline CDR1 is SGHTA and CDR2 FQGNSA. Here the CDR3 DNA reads TGTGCCAGCGGGTGGGGTTTTGCGCAGTATTTT. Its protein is CASGWGFAQYF.

The CDR3 here is CASSVGVGNDGYTF. The CDR3 region has the DNA TGTGCCAGCAGCGTAGGAGTCGGAAATGATGGCTACACCTTC. The V call is TRBV9, the J call TRBJ1-2; no clear D gene. V lost 0 bases and J 6 bases, leaving 12 bases between the germline ends. Germline lookup yields CDR1 SGDLS and CDR2 YYNGEE. The CDR3 runs to 14 residues.

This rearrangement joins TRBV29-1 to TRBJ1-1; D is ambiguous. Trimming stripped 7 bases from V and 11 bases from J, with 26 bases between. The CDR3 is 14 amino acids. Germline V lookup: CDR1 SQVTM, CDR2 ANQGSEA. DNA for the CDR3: TGCAGCGCAGACCCGGGCGGACTCGCGGAAGTTGCTTTCTTT. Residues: CSADPGGLAEVAFF. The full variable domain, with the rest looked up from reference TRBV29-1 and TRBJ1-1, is SAVISQKPSRDICQRGTSLTIQCQVDSQVTMMFWYRQQPGQSLTLIATANQGSEATYESGFVIDKFPISRPNLTFSTLTVSNMSPEDSSIYLCSADPGGLAEVAFFGQGTRLTVV.

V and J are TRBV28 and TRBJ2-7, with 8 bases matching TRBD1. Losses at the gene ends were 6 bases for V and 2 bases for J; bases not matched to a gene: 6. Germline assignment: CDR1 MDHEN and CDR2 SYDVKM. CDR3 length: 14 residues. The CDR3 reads CASRSTGVTYEQYF. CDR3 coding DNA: TGTGCCAGCAGATCGACAGGGGTGACCTACGAGCAGTACTTC. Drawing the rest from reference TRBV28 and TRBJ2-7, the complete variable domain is DVKVTQSSRYLVKRTGEKVFLECVQDMDHENMFWYRQDPGLGLRLIYFSYDVKMKEKGDIPEGYSVSREKKERFSLILESASTNQTSMYLCASRSTGVTYEQYFGPGTRLTVT.

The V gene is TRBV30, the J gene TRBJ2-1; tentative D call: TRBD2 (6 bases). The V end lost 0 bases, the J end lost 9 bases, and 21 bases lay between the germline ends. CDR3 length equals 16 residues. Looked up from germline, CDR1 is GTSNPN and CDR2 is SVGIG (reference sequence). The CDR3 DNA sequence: TGTGCCTGGAGTGTACGGGTGTGGGGGGAGATGGTTGAGCAGTTCTTC. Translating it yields CAWSVRVWGEMVEQFF.

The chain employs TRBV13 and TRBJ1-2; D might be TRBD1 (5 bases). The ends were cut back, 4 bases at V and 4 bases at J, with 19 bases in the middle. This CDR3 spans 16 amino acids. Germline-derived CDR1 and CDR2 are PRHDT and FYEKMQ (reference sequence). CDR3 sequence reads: CASSSPVGEGIYGYTF. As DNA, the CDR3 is TGTGCCAGCAGCTCCCCTGTCGGGGAGGGGATCTATGGCTACACCTTC.

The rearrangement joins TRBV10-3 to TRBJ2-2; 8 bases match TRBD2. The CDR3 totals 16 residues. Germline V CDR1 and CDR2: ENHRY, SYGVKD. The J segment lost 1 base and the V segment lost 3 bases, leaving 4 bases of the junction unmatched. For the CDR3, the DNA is TGTGCCATCAGTGACCTAGCGGGCCTGAACACCGGGGAGCTGTTTTTT. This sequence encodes CAISDLAGLNTGELFF.

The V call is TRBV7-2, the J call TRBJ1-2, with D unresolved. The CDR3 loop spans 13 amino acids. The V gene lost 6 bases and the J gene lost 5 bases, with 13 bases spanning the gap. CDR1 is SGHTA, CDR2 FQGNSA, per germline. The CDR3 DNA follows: TGTGCCAGCAGACCTCAGGAAAAGTATGGCTACACCTTC. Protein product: CASRPQEKYGYTF.

CDR3 nucleotides: TGTGCCAGCAGCCGGGGACAGACCTATGGCTACACCTTC. Translation: CASSRGQTYGYTF. J is TRBJ1-2 and V is TRBV11-2, with 7 positions matching TRBD1. This CDR3 region has 13 residues. Germline V gene lookup returns CDR1 SGHAT and CDR2 FQNNGV. J was trimmed by 4 bases and V by 5 bases; bases with no gene match: 4.

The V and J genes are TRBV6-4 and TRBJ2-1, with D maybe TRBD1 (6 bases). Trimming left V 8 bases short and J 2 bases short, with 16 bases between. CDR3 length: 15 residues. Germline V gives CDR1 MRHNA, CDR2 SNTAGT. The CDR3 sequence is CASSRLGGAYNEQFF. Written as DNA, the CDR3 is TGTGCCAGCTCCCGCCTAGGGGGAGCCTACAATGAGCAGTTCTTC.

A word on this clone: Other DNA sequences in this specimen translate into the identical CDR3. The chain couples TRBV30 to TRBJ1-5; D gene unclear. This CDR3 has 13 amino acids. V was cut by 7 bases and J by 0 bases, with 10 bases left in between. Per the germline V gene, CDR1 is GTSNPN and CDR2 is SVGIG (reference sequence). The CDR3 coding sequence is TGTGCCTCGTCCGGGGATAGCAATCAGCCCCAGCATTTT. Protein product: CASSGDSNQPQHF.

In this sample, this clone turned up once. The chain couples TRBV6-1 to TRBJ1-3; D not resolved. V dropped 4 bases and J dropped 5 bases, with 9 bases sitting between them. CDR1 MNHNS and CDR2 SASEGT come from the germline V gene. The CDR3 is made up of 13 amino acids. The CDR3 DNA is TGTGCCAGCAGTGCACAGCCTCGAAACACCATATATTTT. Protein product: CASSAQPRNTIYF.

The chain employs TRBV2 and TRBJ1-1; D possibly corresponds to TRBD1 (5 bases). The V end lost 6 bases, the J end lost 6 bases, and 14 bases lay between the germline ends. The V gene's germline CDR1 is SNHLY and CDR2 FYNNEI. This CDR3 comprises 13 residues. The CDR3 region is CASSLGGVAEAFF. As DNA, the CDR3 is TGTGCCAGCAGCCTGGGGGGGGTGGCTGAAGCTTTCTTT.

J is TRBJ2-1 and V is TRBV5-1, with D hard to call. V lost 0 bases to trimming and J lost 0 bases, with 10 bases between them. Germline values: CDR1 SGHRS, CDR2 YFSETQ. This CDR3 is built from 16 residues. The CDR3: CASSLALQSSYNEQFF. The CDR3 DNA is TGCGCCAGCAGCTTGGCACTCCAGAGCTCCTACAATGAGCAGTTCTTC.

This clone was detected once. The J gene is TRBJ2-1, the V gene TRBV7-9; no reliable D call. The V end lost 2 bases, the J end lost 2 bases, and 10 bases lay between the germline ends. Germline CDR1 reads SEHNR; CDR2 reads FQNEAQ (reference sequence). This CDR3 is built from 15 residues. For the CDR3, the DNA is TGTGCCAGCAGCTTACTTAGGGATCCCTACAATGAGCAGTTCTTC. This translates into CASSLLRDPYNEQFF.

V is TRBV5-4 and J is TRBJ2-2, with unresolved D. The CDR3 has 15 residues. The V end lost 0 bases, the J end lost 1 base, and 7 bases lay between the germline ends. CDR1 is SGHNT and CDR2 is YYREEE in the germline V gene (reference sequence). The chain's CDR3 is CASSLVVGNTGELFF. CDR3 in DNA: TGTGCCAGCAGCTTGGTTGTGGGGAACACCGGGGAGCTGTTTTTT.